These T cell receptor beta chains were read from a single sample in a study of T cell responses to AZD1222 COVID-19 vaccine. TCRdb keeps only in-frame clones here, not all; method: immunoSEQ multiplex PCR. The repertoire holds about 40,000 clones, with roughly 88% as singletons. Sequences were derived from peripheral blood, sampled 28 days after the second AZD1222 dose. The origin of the receptors is an adult who received the AZD1222 COVID-19 vaccine. The CDR3 runs from the conserved cysteine through the conserved F or W. The order of the fields is J gene, V gene, clone size, D gene, CDR3 protein, CDR3 DNA. The D gene is left open where the match is weak. Size is stated for part of the rows, as once, few or many counts, or as a class when the clone is expanded.

J: TRBJ1-4; V: TRBV19; size: NA; D: NA; CDR3: CASMKGLGRDNEKLFF; DNA: TGTGCCAGTATGAAAGGGCTGGGACGGGATAATGAAAAACTGTTTTTT
J: TRBJ1-2; V: TRBV3-1/TRBV3-2; size: NA; D: NA; CDR3: CASSQDLQGTSGYTF; DNA: TGTGCCAGCAGCCAAGATCTCCAGGGTACGTCTGGCTACACCTTC
J: TRBJ1-1; V: TRBV18; size: NA; D: NA; CDR3: CASSPEDSPWAFF; DNA: TGTGCCAGCTCACCGGAGGACAGCCCGTGGGCTTTCTTT
J: TRBJ2-1; V: TRBV5-1; size: NA; D: NA; CDR3: CASSLLIPMHEQFF; DNA: TGCGCCAGCAGCTTGCTCATCCCCATGCATGAGCAGTTCTTC
J: TRBJ2-1; V: TRBV18; size: NA; D: NA; CDR3: CASGRDNGYNEQFF; DNA: TGTGCCAGCGGGCGGGACAACGGATACAATGAGCAGTTCTTC
J: TRBJ1-1; V: TRBV2; size: NA; D: NA; CDR3: CASRVEDTEAFF; DNA: TGTGCCTCCAGAGTTGAAGACACTGAAGCTTTCTTT
J: TRBJ2-7; V: TRBV6-6; size: NA; D: TRBD2; CDR3: CASSWGGGREQYF; DNA: TGTGCCAGCAGTTGGGGCGGGGGGCGCGAGCAGTACTTC
J: TRBJ1-2; V: TRBV6-2/TRBV6-3; size: NA; D: NA; CDR3: CASSFGVLGNGYTF; DNA: TGTGCCAGCAGCTTTGGGGTTCTCGGAAATGGCTACACCTTC
J: TRBJ2-1; V: TRBV15; size: NA; D: TRBD2; CDR3: CATSREGSGGSYNEQFF; DNA: TGTGCCACCAGCAGAGAAGGTAGCGGGGGATCCTACAATGAGCAGTTCTTC
J: TRBJ1-2; V: TRBV30; size: NA; D: NA; CDR3: CAWSGGDYGYTF; DNA: TGTGCCTGGAGTGGGGGAGACTATGGCTACACCTTC
J: TRBJ2-5; V: TRBV27; size: NA; D: TRBD2; CDR3: CASSLRGFQETQYF; DNA: TGTGCCAGCAGTTTGCGGGGGTTCCAAGAGACCCAGTACTTC
J: TRBJ1-4; V: TRBV28; size: NA; D: NA; CDR3: CASSLNPARGEKLFF; DNA: TGTGCCAGCAGTTTAAACCCGGCGCGGGGTGAAAAACTGTTTTTT
J: TRBJ2-4; V: TRBV3-1/TRBV3-2; size: NA; D: NA; CDR3: CASSQEEARLAKNIQYF; DNA: TGTGCCAGCAGCCAAGAGGAGGCGAGGCTAGCCAAAAACATTCAGTACTTC
J: TRBJ1-1; V: TRBV3-1/TRBV3-2; size: NA; D: NA; CDR3: CASSQGGGVTEAFF; DNA: TGTGCCAGCAGCCAAGGAGGGGGTGTGACTGAAGCTTTCTTT
J: TRBJ2-7; V: TRBV5-1; size: medium-sized; D: NA; CDR3: CASSLITGIEQYF; DNA: TGCGCCAGCAGCTTGATAACAGGGATCGAGCAGTACTTC
J: TRBJ2-1; V: TRBV5-4; size: NA; D: NA; CDR3: CASRSREPNEQFF; DNA: TGTGCCAGCAGGTCCCGGGAACCCAATGAGCAGTTCTTC
J: TRBJ1-4; V: TRBV6-5; size: NA; D: TRBD1; CDR3: CASSRQGGNEKLFF; DNA: TGTGCCAGCAGTCGACAGGGAGGTAATGAAAAACTGTTTTTT
J: TRBJ1-1; V: TRBV5-1; size: once; D: NA; CDR3: CASSLRPMRGTEAFF; DNA: TGCGCCAGCAGCTTAAGACCCATGCGGGGCACTGAAGCTTTCTTT
J: TRBJ1-1; V: TRBV6-5; size: NA; D: TRBD1; CDR3: CASRGQGMNTEAFF; DNA: TGTGCCAGCAGGGGACAGGGGATGAACACTGAAGCTTTCTTT
J: TRBJ2-3; V: TRBV3-1/TRBV3-2; size: NA; D: NA; CDR3: CASSQVAWGRTDTQYF; DNA: TGTGCCAGCAGCCAAGTGGCGTGGGGCCGCACAGATACGCAGTATTTT
J: TRBJ2-7; V: TRBV19; size: NA; D: NA; CDR3: CASSIRLRGDTGREQYF; DNA: TGTGCCAGTAGTATTCGTTTACGGGGGGACACGGGGAGAGAGCAGTACTTC
J: TRBJ2-5; V: TRBV27; size: NA; D: TRBD1; CDR3: CASSPGPGQGGRETQYF; DNA: TGTGCCAGCAGCCCCGGCCCGGGACAGGGGGGGCGAGAGACCCAGTACTTC
J: TRBJ2-7; V: TRBV27; size: NA; D: NA; CDR3: CASSPKQGFGYEQYF; DNA: TGTGCCAGCAGTCCTAAACAGGGATTTGGTTACGAGCAGTACTTC
J: TRBJ2-7; V: TRBV5-5; size: NA; D: NA; CDR3: CASSLESTGIYEQYF; DNA: TGTGCCAGCAGCTTGGAATCTACGGGGATTTACGAGCAGTACTTC
J: TRBJ1-6; V: TRBV27; size: few; D: NA; CDR3: CASSWAFSSYNSPLHF; DNA: TGTGCCAGCAGTTGGGCGTTTAGCTCCTATAATTCACCCCTCCACTTT
J: TRBJ1-2; V: TRBV6-2/TRBV6-3; size: NA; D: NA; CDR3: CASSNLGFYGYTF; DNA: TGTGCCAGCAGCAATCTGGGCTTCTATGGCTACACCTTC
J: TRBJ1-2; V: TRBV5-1; size: medium-sized; D: NA; CDR3: CASSLDLLGDGYTF; DNA: TGCGCCAGCAGCTTGGACCTGTTGGGGGATGGCTACACCTTC
J: TRBJ2-3; V: TRBV6-5; size: once; D: NA; CDR3: CASSYSIPRPTDTQYF; DNA: TGTGCCAGCAGTTACTCGATCCCCCGCCCAACAGATACGCAGTATTTT
J: TRBJ1-1; V: TRBV18; size: NA; D: NA; CDR3: CASSPPVSGENTEAFF; DNA: TGTGCCAGCTCACCACCGGTTTCAGGAGAGAACACTGAAGCTTTCTTT
J: TRBJ1-5; V: TRBV4-2; size: NA; D: NA; CDR3: CASSPGGRHSNQPQHF; DNA: TGTGCCAGCAGCCCCGGGGGGCGGCATAGCAATCAGCCCCAGCATTTT
J: TRBJ1-2; V: TRBV5-1; size: NA; D: NA; CDR3: CASSLGSDADGYTF; DNA: TGCGCCAGCAGCTTGGGGTCGGACGCTGATGGCTACACCTTC
J: TRBJ1-2; V: TRBV10-3; size: NA; D: NA; CDR3: CAITPDSSNYGYTF; DNA: TGTGCCATCACTCCGGACTCTTCTAACTATGGCTACACCTTC
J: TRBJ1-1; V: TRBV6-5; size: NA; D: NA; CDR3: CASSIRGGTTEAFF; DNA: TGTGCCAGCAGCATCAGAGGGGGTACCACTGAAGCTTTCTTT
J: TRBJ2-2; V: TRBV6-1; size: NA; D: NA; CDR3: CASSEGPVTGELFF; DNA: TGTGCCAGCAGTGAAGGGCCAGTTACCGGGGAGCTGTTTTTT
J: TRBJ2-7; V: TRBV5-1; size: once; D: NA; CDR3: CASSRTSTVSYEQYF; DNA: TGCGCCAGCAGCCGCACGAGCACAGTCTCCTACGAGCAGTACTTC
J: TRBJ1-2; V: TRBV3-1/TRBV3-2; size: NA; D: NA; CDR3: CASSLYPGENYGYTF; DNA: TGTGCCAGCAGCCTCTACCCAGGGGAAAACTATGGCTACACCTTC
J: TRBJ1-4; V: TRBV15; size: few; D: NA; CDR3: CATSRDARGNEKLFF; DNA: TGTGCCACCAGCAGAGATGCCAGGGGTAATGAAAAACTGTTTTTT
J: TRBJ1-6; V: TRBV2; size: NA; D: NA; CDR3: CASRKLRESGSYNSPLHF; DNA: TGTGCCAGCAGAAAACTAAGGGAATCGGGCTCCTATAATTCACCCCTCCACTTT
J: TRBJ1-2; V: TRBV12-3/TRBV12-4; size: NA; D: NA; CDR3: CASSTGRLTF; DNA: TGTGCCAGCAGTACCGGGAGACTCACCTTC
J: TRBJ1-1; V: TRBV5-1; size: NA; D: NA; CDR3: CASSLARGARYTEAFF; DNA: TGCGCCAGCAGCTTGGCTCGGGGGGCTCGATACACTGAAGCTTTCTTT
J: TRBJ1-5; V: TRBV19; size: NA; D: NA; CDR3: CASSMMAVSNQPQHF; DNA: TGTGCCAGTAGTATGATGGCGGTTAGCAATCAGCCCCAGCATTTT
J: TRBJ2-5; V: TRBV19; size: NA; D: NA; CDR3: CASRPNQGTQYF; DNA: TGTGCCAGTAGACCGAACCAGGGGACCCAGTACTTC
J: TRBJ1-6; V: TRBV2; size: NA; D: NA; CDR3: CASSEIAGNSPLHF; DNA: TGTGCCAGCAGTGAAATCGCGGGGAATTCACCCCTCCACTTT
J: TRBJ1-1; V: TRBV7-2; size: NA; D: NA; CDR3: CASSLALNTEAFF; DNA: TGTGCCAGCAGCTTAGCGCTGAACACTGAAGCTTTCTTT